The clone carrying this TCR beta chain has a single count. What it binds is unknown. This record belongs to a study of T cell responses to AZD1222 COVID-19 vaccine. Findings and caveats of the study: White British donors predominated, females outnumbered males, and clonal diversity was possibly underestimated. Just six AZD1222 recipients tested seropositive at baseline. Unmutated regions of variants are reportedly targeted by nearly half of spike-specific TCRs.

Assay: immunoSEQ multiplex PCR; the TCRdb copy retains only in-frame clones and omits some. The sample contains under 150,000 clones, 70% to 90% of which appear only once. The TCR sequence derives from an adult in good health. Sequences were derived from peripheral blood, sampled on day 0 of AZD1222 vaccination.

The CDR3 loop reads CASSKGLAGGDEQFF. The CDR3 DNA reads as TGTGCCAGCAGCAAAGGACTAGCGGGGGGTGATGAGCAGTTCTTC. The V gene is TRBV11-3, the J gene TRBJ2-1, with 14 bases identical to TRBD2. CDR3 length equals 15 residues. Trimming at V came to 5 bases and at J to 8 bases, leaving 5 bases not matched to a gene. In germline, CDR1 is SGHNT, CDR2 YENEEA.